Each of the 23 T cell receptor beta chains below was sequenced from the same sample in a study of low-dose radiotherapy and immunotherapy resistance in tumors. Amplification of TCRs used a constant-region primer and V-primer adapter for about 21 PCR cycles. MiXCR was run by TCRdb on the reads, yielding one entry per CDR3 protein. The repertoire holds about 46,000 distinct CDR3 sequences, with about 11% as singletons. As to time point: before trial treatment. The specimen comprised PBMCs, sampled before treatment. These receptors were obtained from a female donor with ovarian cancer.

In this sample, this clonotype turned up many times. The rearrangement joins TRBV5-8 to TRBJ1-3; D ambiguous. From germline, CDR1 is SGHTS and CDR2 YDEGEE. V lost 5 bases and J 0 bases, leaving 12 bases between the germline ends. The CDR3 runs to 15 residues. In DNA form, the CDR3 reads TGTGCCAGCAGGCCCGGAGGTAACTCTGGAAACACCATATATTTT. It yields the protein CASRPGGNSGNTIYF.

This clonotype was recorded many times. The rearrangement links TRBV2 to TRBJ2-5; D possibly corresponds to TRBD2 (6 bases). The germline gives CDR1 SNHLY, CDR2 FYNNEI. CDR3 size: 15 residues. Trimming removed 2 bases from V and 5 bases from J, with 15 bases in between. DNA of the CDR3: TGTGCCAGCAGTGAAAGGTTGGCGGGACGGGAGACCCAGTACTTC. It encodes CASSERLAGRETQYF.

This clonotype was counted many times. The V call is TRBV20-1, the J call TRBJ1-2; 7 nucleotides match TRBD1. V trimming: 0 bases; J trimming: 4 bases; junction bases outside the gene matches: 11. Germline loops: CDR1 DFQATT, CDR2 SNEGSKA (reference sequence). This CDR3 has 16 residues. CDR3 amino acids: CSARDTQGGMSYGYTF. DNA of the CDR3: TGCAGTGCTAGAGATACTCAGGGGGGAATGTCCTATGGCTACACCTTC.

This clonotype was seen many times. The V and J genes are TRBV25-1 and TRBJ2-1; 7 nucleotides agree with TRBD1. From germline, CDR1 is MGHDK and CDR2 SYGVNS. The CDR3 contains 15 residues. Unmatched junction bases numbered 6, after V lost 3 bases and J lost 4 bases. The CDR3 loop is CASSDKKQGYNEQFF. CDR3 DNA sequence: TGTGCCAGCAGTGATAAAAAACAGGGGTACAATGAGCAGTTCTTC.

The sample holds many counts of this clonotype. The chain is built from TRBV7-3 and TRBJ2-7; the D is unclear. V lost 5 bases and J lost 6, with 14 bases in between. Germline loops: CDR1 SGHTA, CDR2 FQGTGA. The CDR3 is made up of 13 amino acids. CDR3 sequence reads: CASSAGWGSEQYF. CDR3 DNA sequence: TGTGCCAGCAGCGCCGGTTGGGGATCCGAGCAGTACTTC.

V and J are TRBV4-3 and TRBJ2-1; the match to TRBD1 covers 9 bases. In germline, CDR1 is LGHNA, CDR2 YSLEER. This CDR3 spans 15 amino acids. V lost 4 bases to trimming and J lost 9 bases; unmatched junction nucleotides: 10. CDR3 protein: CASSRPGDRAAEQFF. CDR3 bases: TGCGCCAGCAGCCGACCCGGGGACAGGGCCGCTGAGCAGTTCTTC.

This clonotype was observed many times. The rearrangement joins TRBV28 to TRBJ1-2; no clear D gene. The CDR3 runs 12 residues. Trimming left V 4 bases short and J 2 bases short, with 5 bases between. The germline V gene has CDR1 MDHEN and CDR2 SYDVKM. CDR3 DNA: TGTGCCAGCAGTTGGCAAAACTATGGCTACACCTTC. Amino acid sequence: CASSWQNYGYTF.

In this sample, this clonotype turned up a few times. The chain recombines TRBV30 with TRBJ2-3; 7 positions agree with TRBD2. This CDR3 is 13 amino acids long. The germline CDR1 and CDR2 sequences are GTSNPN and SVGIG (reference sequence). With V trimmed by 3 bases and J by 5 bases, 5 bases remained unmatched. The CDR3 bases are TGTGCCTGGAGCCGGGACTACCGAGATACGCAGTATTTT. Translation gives CAWSRDYRDTQYF.

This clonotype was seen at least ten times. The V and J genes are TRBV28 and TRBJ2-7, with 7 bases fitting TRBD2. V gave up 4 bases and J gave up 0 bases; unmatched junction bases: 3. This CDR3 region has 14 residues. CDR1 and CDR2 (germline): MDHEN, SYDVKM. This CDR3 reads CASSWTGGSYEQYF. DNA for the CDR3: TGTGCCAGCAGTTGGACGGGAGGCTCCTACGAGCAGTACTTC.

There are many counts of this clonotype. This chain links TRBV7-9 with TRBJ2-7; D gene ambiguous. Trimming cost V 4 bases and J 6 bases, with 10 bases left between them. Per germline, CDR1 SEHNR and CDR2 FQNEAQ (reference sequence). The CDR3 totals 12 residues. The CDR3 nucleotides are TGTGCCAGCAGCTCCCCCCAGACCGAGCAGTACTTC. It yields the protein CASSSPQTEQYF.

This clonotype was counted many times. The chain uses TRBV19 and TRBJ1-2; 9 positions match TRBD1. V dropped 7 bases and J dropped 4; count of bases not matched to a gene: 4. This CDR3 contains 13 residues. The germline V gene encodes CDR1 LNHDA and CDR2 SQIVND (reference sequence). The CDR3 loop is CASNTGGIYGYTF. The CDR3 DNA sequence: TGTGCCAGTAATACAGGGGGCATCTATGGCTACACCTTC.

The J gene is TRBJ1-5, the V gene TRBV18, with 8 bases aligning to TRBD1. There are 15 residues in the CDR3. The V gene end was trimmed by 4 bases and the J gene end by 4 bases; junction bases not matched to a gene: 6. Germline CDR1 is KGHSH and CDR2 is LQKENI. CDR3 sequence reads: CASSLQGAGNQPQHF. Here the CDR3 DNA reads TGTGCCAGCTCACTCCAGGGGGCAGGGAATCAGCCCCAGCATTTT.

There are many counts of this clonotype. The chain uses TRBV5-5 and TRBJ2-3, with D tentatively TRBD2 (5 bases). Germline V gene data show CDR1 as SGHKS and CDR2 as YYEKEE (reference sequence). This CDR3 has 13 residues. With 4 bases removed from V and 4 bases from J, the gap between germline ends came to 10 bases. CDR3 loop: CASSLQRADTQYF. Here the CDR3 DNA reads TGTGCCAGCAGCCTACAGAGGGCAGATACGCAGTATTTT.

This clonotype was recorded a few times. CDR3 in DNA: TGTGCCAGCAGTTCCCCCCCCGGGCGCCTCTACGAGCAGTACTTC. As protein: CASSSPPGRLYEQYF. The chain combines TRBV27 with TRBJ2-7; D gene unclear. V was shortened by 4 bases and J by 3 bases, with 16 bases between the two germline ends. Germline-derived CDR1 and CDR2 are MNHEY and SMNVEV (reference sequence). The CDR3 covers 15 residues.

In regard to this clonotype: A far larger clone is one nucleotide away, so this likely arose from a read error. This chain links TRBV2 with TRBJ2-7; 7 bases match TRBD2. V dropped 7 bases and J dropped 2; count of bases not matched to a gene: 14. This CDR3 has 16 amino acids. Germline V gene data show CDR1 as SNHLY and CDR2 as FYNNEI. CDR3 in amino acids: CASNPGGGRAPYEQYF. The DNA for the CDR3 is TGTGCCAGCAACCCGGGGGGAGGGCGAGCCCCCTACGAGCAGTACTTC. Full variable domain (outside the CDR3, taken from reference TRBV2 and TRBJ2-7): EPEVTQTPSHQVTQMGQEVILRCVPISNHLYFYWYRQILGQKVEFLVSFYNNEISEKSEIFDDQFSVERPDGSNFTLKIRSTKLEDSAMYFCASNPGGGRAPYEQYFGPGTRLTVT.

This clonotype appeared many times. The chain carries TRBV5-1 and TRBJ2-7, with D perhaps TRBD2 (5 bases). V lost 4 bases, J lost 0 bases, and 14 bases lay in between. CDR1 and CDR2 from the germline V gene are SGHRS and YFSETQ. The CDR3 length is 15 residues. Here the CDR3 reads CASSPLTDFSYEQYF. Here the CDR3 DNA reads TGCGCCAGCAGCCCGTTGACGGACTTCTCCTACGAGCAGTACTTC. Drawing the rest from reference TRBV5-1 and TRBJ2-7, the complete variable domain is KAGVTQTPRYLIKTRGQQVTLSCSPISGHRSVSWYQQTPGQGLQFLFEYFSETQRNKGNFPGRFSGRQFSNSRSEMNVSTLELGDSALYLCASSPLTDFSYEQYFGPGTRLTVT.

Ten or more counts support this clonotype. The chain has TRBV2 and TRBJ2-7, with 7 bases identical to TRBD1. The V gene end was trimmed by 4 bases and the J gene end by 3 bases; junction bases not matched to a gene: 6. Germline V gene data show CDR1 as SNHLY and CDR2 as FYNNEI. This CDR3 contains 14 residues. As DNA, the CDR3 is TGTGCCAGCAGTGTTGAGACAGGGCTCTACGAGCAGTACTTC. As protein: CASSVETGLYEQYF.

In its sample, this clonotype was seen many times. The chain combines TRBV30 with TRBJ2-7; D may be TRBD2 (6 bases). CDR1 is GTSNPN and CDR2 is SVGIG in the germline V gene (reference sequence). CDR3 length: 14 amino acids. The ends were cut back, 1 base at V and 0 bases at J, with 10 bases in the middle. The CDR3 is CAWSEGGISYEQYF. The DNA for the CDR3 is TGTGCCTGGAGTGAGGGCGGGATCTCCTACGAGCAGTACTTC.

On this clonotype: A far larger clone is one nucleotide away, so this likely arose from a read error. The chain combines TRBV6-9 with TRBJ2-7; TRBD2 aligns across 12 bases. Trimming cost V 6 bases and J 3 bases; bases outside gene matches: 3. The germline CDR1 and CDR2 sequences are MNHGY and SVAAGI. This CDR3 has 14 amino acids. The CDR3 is CASRLTSGSYEQYF. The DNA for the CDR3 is TGTGCCAGCAGGCTGACTAGCGGGAGCTACGAGCAGTACTTC.

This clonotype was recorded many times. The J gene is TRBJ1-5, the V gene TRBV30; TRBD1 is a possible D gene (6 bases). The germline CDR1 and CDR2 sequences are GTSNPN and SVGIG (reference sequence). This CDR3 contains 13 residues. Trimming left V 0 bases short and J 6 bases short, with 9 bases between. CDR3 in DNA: TGTGCCTGGAGTGTCCCACAGGGTCAGCCCCAGCATTTT. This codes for CAWSVPQGQPQHF.

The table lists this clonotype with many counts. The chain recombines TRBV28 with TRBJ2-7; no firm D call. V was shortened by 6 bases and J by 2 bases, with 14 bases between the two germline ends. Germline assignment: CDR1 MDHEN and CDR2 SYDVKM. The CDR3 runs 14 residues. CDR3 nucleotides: TGTGCCAGCAGCGTGCCGACGGCCGCCTACGAGCAGTACTTC. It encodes CASSVPTAAYEQYF.

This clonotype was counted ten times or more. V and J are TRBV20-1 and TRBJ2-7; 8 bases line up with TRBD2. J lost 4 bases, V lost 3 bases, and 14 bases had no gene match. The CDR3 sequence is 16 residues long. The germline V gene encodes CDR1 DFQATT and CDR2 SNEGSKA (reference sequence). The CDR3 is CSASQMGPGGVYEQYF. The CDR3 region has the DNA TGCAGTGCTAGCCAGATGGGGCCCGGGGGGGTTTACGAGCAGTACTTC.

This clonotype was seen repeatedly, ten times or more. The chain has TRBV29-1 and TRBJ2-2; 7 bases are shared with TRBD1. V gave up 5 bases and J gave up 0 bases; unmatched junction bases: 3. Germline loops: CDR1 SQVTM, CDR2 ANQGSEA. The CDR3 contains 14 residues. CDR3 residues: CSVPTGPNTGELFF. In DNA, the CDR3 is TGCAGCGTTCCGACAGGGCCGAACACCGGGGAGCTGTTTTTT.